This TCR beta chain was documented in a study of blood T cells in healthy people across ages. Broader study findings: The study regarded diversity estimates from one million T cells as underestimates.

The second PCR ran roughly 6 to 11 cycles with a sample-barcoded 5' primer and J-beta primers. A tag from a template-switch adaptor with 12 random nucleotides marked each cDNA molecule. Each sample provided no less than 2.5 million CDR3-containing paired-end reads. Via MiXCR, TCRdb re-called the 5' RACE reads, giving one row per CDR3 protein. The sample lists fewer than 1.5 million distinct CDR3 sequences, 42% occurring once. As to this clonotype: The antigen is not known.

The TCR was taken from a woman younger than 35 in good health. Sequencing was performed on blood.

This CDR3 is CASRESGGPQETQYF. The CDR3 DNA is TGTGCCAGCCGGGAAAGCGGGGGGCCCCAAGAGACCCAGTACTTC. V gene TRBV12-3 or TRBV12-4 combines with J gene TRBJ2-5; 9 bases align to TRBD2. The CDR3 contains 15 residues. The J segment lost 1 base and the V segment lost 8 bases, leaving 8 bases of the junction unmatched.